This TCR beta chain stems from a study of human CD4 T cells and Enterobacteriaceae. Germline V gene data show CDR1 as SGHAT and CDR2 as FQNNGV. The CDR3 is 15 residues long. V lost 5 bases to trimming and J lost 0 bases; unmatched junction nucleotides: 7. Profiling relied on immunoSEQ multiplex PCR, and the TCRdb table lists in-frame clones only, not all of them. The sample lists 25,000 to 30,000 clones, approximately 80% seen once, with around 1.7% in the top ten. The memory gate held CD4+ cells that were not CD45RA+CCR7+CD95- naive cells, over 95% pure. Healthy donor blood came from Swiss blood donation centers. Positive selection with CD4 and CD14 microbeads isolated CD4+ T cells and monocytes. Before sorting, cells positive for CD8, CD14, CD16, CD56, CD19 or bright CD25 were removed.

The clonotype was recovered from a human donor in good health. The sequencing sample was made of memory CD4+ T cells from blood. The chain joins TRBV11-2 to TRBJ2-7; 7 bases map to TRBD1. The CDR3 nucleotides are TGTGCCAGCAGCCTGCTGGGACAGAGCTCCTACGAGCAGTACTTC. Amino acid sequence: CASSLLGQSSYEQYF.